This T cell receptor (beta chain) was profiled in a study of blood T cell repertoires in COVID-19. The germline V gene has CDR1 LNHDA and CDR2 SQIVND (reference sequence). V was trimmed by 3 bases and J by 3 bases, leaving 12 bases between them. CDR3 length equals 14 residues. The data were produced by immunoSEQ multiplex PCR, yet TCRdb's version contains in-frame clones alone and is incomplete. In the table there are hundreds of thousands of clones, 80% to 90% of which are singletons. Across under 25 US areas, participants ranged in age from about 18 to 100 years. This clone was observed a handful of times.

This sequence was found in a young man who had recovered from COVID-19. Sequenced sample: PBMCs or T cells enriched from blood (not recorded which). This chain uses TRBV19 with TRBJ2-7; D remains unclear. The CDR3 is CASSISPEYYEQYF. CDR3 in DNA: TGTGCCAGTAGTATTTCCCCAGAATACTACGAGCAGTACTTC.